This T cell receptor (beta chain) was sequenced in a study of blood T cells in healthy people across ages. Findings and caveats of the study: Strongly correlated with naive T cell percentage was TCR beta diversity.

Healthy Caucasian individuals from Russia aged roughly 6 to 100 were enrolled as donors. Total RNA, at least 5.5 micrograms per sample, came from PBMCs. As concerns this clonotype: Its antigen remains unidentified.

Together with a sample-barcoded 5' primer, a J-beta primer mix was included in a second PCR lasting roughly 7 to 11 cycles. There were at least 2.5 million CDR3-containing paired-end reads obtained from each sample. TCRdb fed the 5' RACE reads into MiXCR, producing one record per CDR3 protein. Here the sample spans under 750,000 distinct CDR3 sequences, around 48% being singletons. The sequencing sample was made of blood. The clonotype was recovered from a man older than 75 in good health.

The DNA for the CDR3 is TGTGCCAGCATATTGGCAGGGTACTATGGCTACACCTTC. Its protein product is CASILAGYYGYTF. The chain has TRBV2 and TRBJ1-2, with D perhaps matching TRBD1 (5 bases). V lost 7 bases to trimming and J lost 3 bases, with 12 bases between them. CDR3 size: 13 residues. The germline V gene has CDR1 SNHLY and CDR2 FYNNEI.